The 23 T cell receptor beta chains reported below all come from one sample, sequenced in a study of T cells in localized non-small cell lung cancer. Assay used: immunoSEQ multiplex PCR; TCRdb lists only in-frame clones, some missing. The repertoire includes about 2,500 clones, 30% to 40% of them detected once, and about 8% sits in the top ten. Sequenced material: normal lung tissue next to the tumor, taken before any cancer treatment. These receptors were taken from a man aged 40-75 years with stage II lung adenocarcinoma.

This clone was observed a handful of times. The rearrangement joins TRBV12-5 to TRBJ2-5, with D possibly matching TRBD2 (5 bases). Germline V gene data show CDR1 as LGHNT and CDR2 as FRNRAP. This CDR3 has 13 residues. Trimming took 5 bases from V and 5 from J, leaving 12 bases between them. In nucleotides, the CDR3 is TGTGCTAGTGGTCCCAATAGCGAGGAGACCCAGTACTTC. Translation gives CASGPNSEETQYF.

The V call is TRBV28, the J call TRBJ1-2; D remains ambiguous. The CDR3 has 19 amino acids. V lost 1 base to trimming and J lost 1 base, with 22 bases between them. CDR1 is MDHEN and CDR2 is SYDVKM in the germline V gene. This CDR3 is CASSLSSVGGPILNYGYTF. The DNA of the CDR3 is TGTGCCAGCAGTTTATCATCGGTGGGAGGGCCGATCCTTAACTATGGCTACACCTTC.

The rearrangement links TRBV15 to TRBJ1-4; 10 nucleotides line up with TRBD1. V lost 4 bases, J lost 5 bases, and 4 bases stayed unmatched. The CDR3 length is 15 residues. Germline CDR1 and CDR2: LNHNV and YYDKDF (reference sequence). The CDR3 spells CATSTWTGGNEKLFF. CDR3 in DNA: TGTGCCACCAGCACCTGGACAGGGGGAAATGAAAAACTGTTTTTT. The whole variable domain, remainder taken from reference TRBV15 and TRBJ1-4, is DAMVIQNPRYQVTQFGKPVTLSCSQTLNHNVMYWYQQKSSQAPKLLFHYYDKDFNNEADTPDNFQSRRPNTSFCFLDIRSPGLGDTAMYLCATSTWTGGNEKLFFGSGTQLSVL.

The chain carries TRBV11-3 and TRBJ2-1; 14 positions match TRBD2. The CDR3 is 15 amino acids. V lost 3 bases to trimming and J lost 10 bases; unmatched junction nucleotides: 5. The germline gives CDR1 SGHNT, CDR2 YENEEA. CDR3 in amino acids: CASSFRTSGRREQFF. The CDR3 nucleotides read TGTGCCAGCAGCTTCAGGACTAGCGGGAGGAGGGAGCAGTTCTTC.

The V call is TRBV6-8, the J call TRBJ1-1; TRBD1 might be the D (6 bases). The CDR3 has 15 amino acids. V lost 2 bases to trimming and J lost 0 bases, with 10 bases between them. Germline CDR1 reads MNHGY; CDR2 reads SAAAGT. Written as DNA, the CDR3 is TGTGCCAGCAGTTACAGGGGGGGTATGAACACTGAAGCTTTCTTT. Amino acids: CASSYRGGMNTEAFF.

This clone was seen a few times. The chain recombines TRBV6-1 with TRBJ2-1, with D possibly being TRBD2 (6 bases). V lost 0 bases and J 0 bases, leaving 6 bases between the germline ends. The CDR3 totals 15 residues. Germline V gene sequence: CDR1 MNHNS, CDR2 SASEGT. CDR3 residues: CASSEAGGSYNEQFF. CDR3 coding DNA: TGTGCCAGCAGTGAAGCGGGAGGCTCCTACAATGAGCAGTTCTTC.

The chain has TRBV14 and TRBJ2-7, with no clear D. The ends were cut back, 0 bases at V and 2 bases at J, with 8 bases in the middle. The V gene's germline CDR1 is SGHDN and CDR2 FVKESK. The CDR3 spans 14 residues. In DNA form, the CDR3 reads TGTGCCAGCAGCCAAGAAGGTCCAGCCTACGAGCAGTACTTC. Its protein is CASSQEGPAYEQYF.

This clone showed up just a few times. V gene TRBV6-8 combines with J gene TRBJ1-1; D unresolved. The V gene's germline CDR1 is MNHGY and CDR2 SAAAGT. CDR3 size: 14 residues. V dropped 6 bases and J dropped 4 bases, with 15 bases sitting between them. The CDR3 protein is CASSLAWGGTEAFF. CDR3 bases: TGTGCCAGCAGCCTCGCTTGGGGAGGCACTGAAGCTTTCTTT.

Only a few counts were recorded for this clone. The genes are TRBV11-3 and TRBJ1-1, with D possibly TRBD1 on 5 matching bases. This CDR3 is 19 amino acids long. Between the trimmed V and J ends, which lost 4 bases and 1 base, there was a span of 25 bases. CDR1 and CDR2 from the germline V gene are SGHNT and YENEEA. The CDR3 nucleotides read TGTGCCAGCAGCTCCAGGTGGCGGGGGGAGTTACTAAAGAACACTGAAGCTTTCTTT. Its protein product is CASSSRWRGELLKNTEAFF.

The DNA for the CDR3 is TGTGCCAGCAGTCTCACAGGGGAGGCCTACGAGCAGTACTTC. This encodes CASSLTGEAYEQYF. The chain combines TRBV6-8 with TRBJ2-7; tentative D call: TRBD1 (7 bases). V was shortened by 5 bases and J by 2 bases, with 13 bases between the two germline ends. Per germline, CDR1 MNHGY and CDR2 SAAAGT. The CDR3 totals 14 residues.

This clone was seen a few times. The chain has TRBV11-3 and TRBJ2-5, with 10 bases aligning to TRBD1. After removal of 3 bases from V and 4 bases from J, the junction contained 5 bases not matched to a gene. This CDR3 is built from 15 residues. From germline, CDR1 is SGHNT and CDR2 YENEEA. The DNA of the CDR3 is TGTGCCAGCAGCTTTTCCGGACAGGGGGTAGAGACCCAGTACTTC. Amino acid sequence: CASSFSGQGVETQYF.

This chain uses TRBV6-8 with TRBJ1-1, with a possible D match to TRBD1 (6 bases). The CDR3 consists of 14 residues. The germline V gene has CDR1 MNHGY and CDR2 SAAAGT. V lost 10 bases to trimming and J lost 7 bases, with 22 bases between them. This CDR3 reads CAINGRGGFNEAFF. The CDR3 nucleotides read TGTGCCATCAATGGAAGAGGGGGTTTTAATGAAGCTTTCTTT.

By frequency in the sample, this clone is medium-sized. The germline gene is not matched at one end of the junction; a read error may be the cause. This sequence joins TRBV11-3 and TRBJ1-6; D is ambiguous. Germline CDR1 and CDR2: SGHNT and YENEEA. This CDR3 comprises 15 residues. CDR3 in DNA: TGTGCCAGCAGCTTAGGAACAGCCTACAATTCACCCCTCCACTTT. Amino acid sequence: CASSLGTAYNSPLHF. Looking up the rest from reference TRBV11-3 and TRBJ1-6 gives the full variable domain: EAGVVQSPRYKIIEKKQPVAFWCNPISGHNTLYWYLQNLGQGPELLIRYENEEAVDDSQLPKDRFSAERLKGVDSTLKIQPAELGDSAVYLCASSLGTAYNSPLHFGNGTRLTVT.

The CDR3 coding sequence is TGTGCCAGCAGCCAACAGGCCAGGGCCTTCTCTGGGGCCAACGTCCTGACTTTC. Translating gives CASSQQARAFSGANVLTF. This chain connects TRBV11-3 to TRBJ2-6, with D perhaps TRBD1 (5 bases). The CDR3 consists of 18 residues. Between the trimmed V and J ends, which lost 5 bases and 0 bases, there was a span of 17 bases. Germline V gene sequence: CDR1 SGHNT, CDR2 YENEEA. The full variable domain, completed using reference TRBV11-3 and TRBJ2-6, is EAGVVQSPRYKIIEKKQPVAFWCNPISGHNTLYWYLQNLGQGPELLIRYENEEAVDDSQLPKDRFSAERLKGVDSTLKIQPAELGDSAVYLCASSQQARAFSGANVLTFGAGSRLTVL.

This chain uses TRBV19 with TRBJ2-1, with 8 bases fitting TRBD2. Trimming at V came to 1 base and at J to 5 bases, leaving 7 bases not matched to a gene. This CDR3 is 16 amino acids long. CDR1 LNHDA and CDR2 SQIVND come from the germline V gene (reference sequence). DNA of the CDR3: TGTGCCAGTAGTATAGTCGGGAGGGCCAGAGACAATGAGCAGTTCTTC. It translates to CASSIVGRARDNEQFF.

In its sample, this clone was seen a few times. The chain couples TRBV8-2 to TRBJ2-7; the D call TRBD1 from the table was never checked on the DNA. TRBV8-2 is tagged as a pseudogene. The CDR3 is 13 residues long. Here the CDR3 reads CASSLAYRDEQYF. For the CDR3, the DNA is TGTGCCAGCAGTTTAGCCTACAGGGACGAGCAGTACTTC.

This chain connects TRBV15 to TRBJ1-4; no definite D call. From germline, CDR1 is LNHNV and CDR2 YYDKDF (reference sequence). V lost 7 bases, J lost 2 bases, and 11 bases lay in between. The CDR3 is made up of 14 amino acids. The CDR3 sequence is CATTLTVTNEKLFF. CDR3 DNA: TGTGCCACCACACTAACAGTCACTAATGAAAAACTGTTTTTT.

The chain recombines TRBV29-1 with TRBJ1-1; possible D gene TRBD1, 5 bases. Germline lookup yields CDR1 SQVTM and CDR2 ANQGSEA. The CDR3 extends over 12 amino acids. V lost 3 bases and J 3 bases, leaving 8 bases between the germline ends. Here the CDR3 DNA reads TGCAGCGTTGAGGGGGGGGACACTGAAGCTTTCTTT. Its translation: CSVEGGDTEAFF.

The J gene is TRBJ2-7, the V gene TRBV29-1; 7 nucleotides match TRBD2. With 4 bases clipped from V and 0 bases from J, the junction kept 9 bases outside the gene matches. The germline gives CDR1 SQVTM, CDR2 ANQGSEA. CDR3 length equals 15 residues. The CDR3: CSVGGRAGTSYEQYF. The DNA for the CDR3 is TGCAGCGTTGGAGGGAGGGCAGGCACCTCCTACGAGCAGTACTTC.

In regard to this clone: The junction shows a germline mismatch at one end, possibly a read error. As DNA, the CDR3 is TGTGCTAGCAGTGAGCCTTCCCTCTACGAGCAGTACTTC. Translation: CASSEPSLYEQYF. The chain employs TRBV25-1 and TRBJ2-7; D gene uncertain. The CDR3 has 13 amino acids. CDR1 and CDR2 (germline): MGHDK, SYGVNS.

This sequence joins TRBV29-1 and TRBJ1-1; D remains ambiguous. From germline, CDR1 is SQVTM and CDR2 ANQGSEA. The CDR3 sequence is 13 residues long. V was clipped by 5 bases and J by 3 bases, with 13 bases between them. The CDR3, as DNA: TGCAGCGTTTCACGTGGCACTTACACTGAAGCTTTCTTT. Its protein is CSVSRGTYTEAFF.

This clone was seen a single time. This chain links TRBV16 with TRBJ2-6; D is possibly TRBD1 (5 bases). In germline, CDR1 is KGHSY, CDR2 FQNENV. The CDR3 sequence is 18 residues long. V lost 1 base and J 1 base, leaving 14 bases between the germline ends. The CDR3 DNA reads TGTGCCAGCAGCCAATTTGGTCAGGGAAGATCTGGGGCCAACGTCCTGACTTTC. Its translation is CASSQFGQGRSGANVLTF.

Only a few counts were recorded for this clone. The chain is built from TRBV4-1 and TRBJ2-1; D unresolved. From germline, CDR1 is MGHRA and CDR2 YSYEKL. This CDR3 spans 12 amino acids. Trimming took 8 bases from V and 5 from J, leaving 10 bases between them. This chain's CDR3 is CASHDTNNEQFF. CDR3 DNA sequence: TGCGCCAGCCATGACACCAACAATGAGCAGTTCTTC.